A selection of T cell receptor beta chains follows, all from one sample in a study of breast tumors, draining lymph nodes, adjacent tissues. A single record per CDR3 protein comes from TCRdb applying MiXCR to the multiplex PCR reads. The sample contains some 130,000 distinct CDR3 sequences, 20% of which appear only once. The sample was axillary lymph node tissue. The receptors come from a female donor with breast cancer. Some clones in this sample may be carry-over from other donors' samples. The CDR3 runs from the conserved cysteine through the conserved F or W. Fields, in order: CDR3 length, J gene, V gene, D gene, clone size, CDR3 DNA, CDR3 protein. The D gene is left open where the match is weak. Clone sizes are given selectively: once, few, many, or a class where the clone is expanded.

14 TRBJ2-1 TRBV5-4 . few TGTGCCAGCAGCTCACGGGGACCTCACAATGAGCAGTTCTTC CASSSRGPHNEQFF
15 TRBJ1-6 TRBV6-1 . many TGTGCCAGCAGTCCAGAAGGGTCCTATAATTCACCCCTCCACTTT CASSPEGSYNSPLHF
16 TRBJ2-3 TRBV20-1 TRBD2 many TGCAGTGCTAGAGATGCTAGCGGGGGCCACACAGATACGCAGTATTTT CSARDASGGHTDTQYF
14 TRBJ2-2 TRBV6-6 . many TGTGCCAGCAGTCGGGGTTTTAGTCCCGGGGAGCTGTTTTTT CASSRGFSPGELFF
12 TRBJ2-5 TRBV3-1 . many TGTGCCAGCAGCTCCATAGGAGAGACCCAGTACTTC CASSSIGETQYF
14 TRBJ2-3 TRBV20-1 TRBD2 many TGCAGTGCTGTCACTAGCGGGGGCACAGATACGCAGTATTTT CSAVTSGGTDTQYF
14 TRBJ2-1 TRBV11-3 TRBD2 many TGTGCCAGCAGCCCCATTTCGGGGGGCAATGAGCAGTTCTTC CASSPISGGNEQFF
16 TRBJ2-3 TRBV19 TRBD2 many TGTGCCAGTAGTACCACAGGGCGGGGGGGTACAGATACGCAGTATTTT CASSTTGRGGTDTQYF
20 TRBJ2-1 TRBV7-9 . many TGTGCCAGCAGCTCCCTCCCATCCCCAGGTGAGCGATGGTTGAGGGATGAGCAGTTCTTC CASSSLPSPGERWLRDEQFF
16 TRBJ2-5 TRBV6-7 . many TGTGCCAGCAGTGAAAAGCTTAGGAAGTACCAAGAGACCCAGTACTTC CASSEKLRKYQETQYF
15 TRBJ1-2 TRBV5-8 TRBD1 many TGTGCCAGCAGCCCCGGACAGGGGGTCGACTATGGCTACACCTTC CASSPGQGVDYGYTF
16 TRBJ2-2 TRBV7-9 . many TGTGCCAGCAGCGACTATCGGCAATTGGGCACCGGGGAGCTGTTTTTT CASSDYRQLGTGELFF
16 TRBJ2-1 TRBV9 . many TGTGCCAGCAGCGTAGACTCGGGAGTCTCCTACAATGAGCAGTTCTTC CASSVDSGVSYNEQFF
14 TRBJ2-1 TRBV7-2 . many TGTGCCAGCACCCGGGACCTGTCCTACAATGAGCAGTTCTTC CASTRDLSYNEQFF
16 TRBJ2-5 TRBV12-3/TRBV12-4 TRBD2 few TGTGCCAGCAGTTTTGGGACTAGCGGGGGGGCGAAGACCCAGTACTTC CASSFGTSGGAKTQYF
14 TRBJ2-2 TRBV11-2 . many TGTGCCAGCAGCTTAGGTTTTATGGCCGGGGAGCTGTTTTTT CASSLGFMAGELFF
19 TRBJ2-4 TRBV5-1 . . TGCGCCAGCAGCTTGGGCCAAACGCTTACCCTAGAGATAAAAAACATTCAGTACTTC CASSLGQTLTLEIKNIQYF
15 TRBJ2-1 TRBV5-1 TRBD2 many TGCGCCAGCAGCGAACTAGCGGGGGTTAGCAATGAGCAGTTCTTC CASSELAGVSNEQFF
17 TRBJ1-3 TRBV28 . few TGTGCCAGCAGTTATGGCGGGATAGATCGCTCTGGAAACACCATATATTTT CASSYGGIDRSGNTIYF
14 TRBJ1-6 TRBV6-5 TRBD1 many TGTGCCAGCAGTACCGGGACAGATAATTCACCCCTCCACTTT CASSTGTDNSPLHF
13 TRBJ2-7 TRBV6-1 TRBD1 many TGTGCCACCACCCCGGGACAGAACTACGAGCAGTACTTC CATTPGQNYEQYF
16 TRBJ2-1 TRBV19 TRBD2 many TGTGCCAGTATTGGGACCGGGACTAGTTACAACAATGAGCAGTTCTTC CASIGTGTSYNNEQFF